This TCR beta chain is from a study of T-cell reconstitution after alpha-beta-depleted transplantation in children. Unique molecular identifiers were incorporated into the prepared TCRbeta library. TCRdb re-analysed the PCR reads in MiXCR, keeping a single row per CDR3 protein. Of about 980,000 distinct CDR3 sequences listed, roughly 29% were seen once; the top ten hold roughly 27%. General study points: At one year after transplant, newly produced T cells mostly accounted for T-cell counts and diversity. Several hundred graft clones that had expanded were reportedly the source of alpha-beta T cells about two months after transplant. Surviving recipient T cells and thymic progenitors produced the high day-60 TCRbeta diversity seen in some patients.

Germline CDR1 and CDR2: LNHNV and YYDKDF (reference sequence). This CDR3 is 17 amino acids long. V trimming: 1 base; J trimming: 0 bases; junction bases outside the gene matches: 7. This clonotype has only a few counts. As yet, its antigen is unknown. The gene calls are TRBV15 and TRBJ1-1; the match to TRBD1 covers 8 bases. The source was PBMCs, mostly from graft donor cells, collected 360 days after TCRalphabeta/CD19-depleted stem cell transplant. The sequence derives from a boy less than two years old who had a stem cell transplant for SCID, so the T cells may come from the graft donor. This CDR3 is CATSRADRGRMNTEAFF. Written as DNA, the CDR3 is TGTGCCACCAGCAGAGCCGACAGGGGCAGGATGAACACTGAAGCTTTCTTT. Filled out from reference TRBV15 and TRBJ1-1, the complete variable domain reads DAMVIQNPRYQVTQFGKPVTLSCSQTLNHNVMYWYQQKSSQAPKLLFHYYDKDFNNEADTPDNFQSRRPNTSFCFLDIRSPGLGDTAMYLCATSRADRGRMNTEAFFGQGTRLTVV.